This T cell receptor (beta chain) appears in the sequencing data of a study of cytomegalovirus exposure and HLA in healthy donors. Study results and limitations: According to an earlier analysis, most TCR beta V segments yielded productive rearrangements about 87% or about 30% of the time. Later analysis indicated greater clonal expansion among HLA-associated TCR beta chains than among equally common other chains. In a later analysis, CMV-associated beta chains were mostly HLA-associated, it appeared.

CDR1 is KGHSH and CDR2 is LQKENI in the germline V gene. The ends were cut back, 3 bases at V and 0 bases at J, with 14 bases in the middle. This CDR3 is 16 amino acids long. Worth noting for this clone: Its target is unknown.

A multiplex PCR was run with 60 Vbeta primers and 13 Jbeta primers. Sequencing was performed with immunoSEQ multiplex PCR; in TCRdb, only in-frame clones are kept and a portion is missing. The sample has 100,000 to 150,000 clones; the top ten hold about 2.2%. The specimen was PBMCs. The clonotype comes from a man in his forties in good health and CMV-seronegative. The V gene is TRBV18, the J gene TRBJ1-1; weak D call: TRBD1 (5 bases). CDR3 protein: CASSPAGRVMNTEAFF. Written as DNA, the CDR3 is TGTGCCAGCTCACCGGCAGGGAGGGTGATGAACACTGAAGCTTTCTTT.